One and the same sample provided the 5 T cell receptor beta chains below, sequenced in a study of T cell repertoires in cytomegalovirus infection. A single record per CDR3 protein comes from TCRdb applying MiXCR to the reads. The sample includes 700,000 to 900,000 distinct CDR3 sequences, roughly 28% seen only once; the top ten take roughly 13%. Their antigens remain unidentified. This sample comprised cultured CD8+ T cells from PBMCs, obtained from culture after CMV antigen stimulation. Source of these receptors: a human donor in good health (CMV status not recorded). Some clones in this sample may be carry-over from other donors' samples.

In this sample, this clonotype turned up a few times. The CDR3 loop is CASSIGTGNGYTF. In nucleotides, the CDR3 is TGTGCCAGCAGTATCGGGACAGGGAATGGCTACACCTTC. This chain uses TRBV27 with TRBJ1-2; 9 bases match TRBD1. After removal of 5 bases from V and 6 bases from J, the junction contained 4 bases not matched to a gene. Germline lookup yields CDR1 MNHEY and CDR2 SMNVEV (reference sequence). The CDR3 totals 13 residues.

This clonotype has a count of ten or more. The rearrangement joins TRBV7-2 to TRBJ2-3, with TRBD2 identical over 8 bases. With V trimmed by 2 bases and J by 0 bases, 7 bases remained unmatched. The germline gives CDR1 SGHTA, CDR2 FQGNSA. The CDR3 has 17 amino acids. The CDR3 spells CASSLRGLAASTDTQYF. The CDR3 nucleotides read TGTGCCAGCAGCTTAAGAGGACTAGCAGCTAGCACAGATACGCAGTATTTT.

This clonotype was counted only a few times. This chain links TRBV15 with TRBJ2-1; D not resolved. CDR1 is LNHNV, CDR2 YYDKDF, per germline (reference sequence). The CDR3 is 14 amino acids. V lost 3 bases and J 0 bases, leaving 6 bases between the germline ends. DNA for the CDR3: TGTGCCACCAGCAGGGGATCCTCCTACAATGAGCAGTTCTTC. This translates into CATSRGSSYNEQFF.

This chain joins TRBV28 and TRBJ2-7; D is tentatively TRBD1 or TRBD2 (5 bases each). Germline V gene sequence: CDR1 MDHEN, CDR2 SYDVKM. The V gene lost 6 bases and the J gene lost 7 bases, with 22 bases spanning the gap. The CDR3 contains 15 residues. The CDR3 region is CASSRPTGARGEQYV. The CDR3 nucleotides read TGTGCCAGCAGCCGCCCGACCGGGGCCCGGGGAGAGCAGTACGTC.

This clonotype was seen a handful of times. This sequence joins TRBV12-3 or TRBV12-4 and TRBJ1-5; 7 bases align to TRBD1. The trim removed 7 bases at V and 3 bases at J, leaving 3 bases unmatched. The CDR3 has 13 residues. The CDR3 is CASTGQANQPQHF. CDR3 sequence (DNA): TGTGCCAGCACCGGACAGGCCAATCAGCCCCAGCATTTT.